The 16 T cell receptor beta chains below were found in one sample sequenced in a study of beta chain features in type 1 diabetes. The investigators reverse transcribed all of the isolated RNA, so they sequenced expressed TCRB transcripts. Assay: immunoSEQ multiplex PCR; the TCRdb copy retains only in-frame clones and omits some. The table records under 250,000 clones, around 14% of them present only once. The sequenced material came from naive CD4+ T cells from blood. These receptors all come from a woman aged 40-49 years in good health.

This clone has a handful of counts. The chain recombines TRBV14 with TRBJ2-7, with TRBD1 identical over 10 bases. CDR1 SGHDN and CDR2 FVKESK come from the germline V gene. V gave up 2 bases and J gave up 6 bases; unmatched junction bases: 1. This CDR3 comprises 13 residues. In DNA, the CDR3 is TGTGCCAGCAGCCAACGGACAGGGGGCGAGCAGTACTTC. Amino acid sequence: CASSQRTGGEQYF.

This chain joins TRBV2 and TRBJ2-3; TRBD2 might be the D (6 bases). V lost 6 bases and J 0 bases, leaving 13 bases between the germline ends. The CDR3 extends over 15 amino acids. Per germline, CDR1 SNHLY and CDR2 FYNNEI. CDR3 loop: CASRIGLTSTDTQYF. The CDR3 bases are TGTGCCAGCAGAATTGGACTAACTAGCACAGATACGCAGTATTTT.

This clone has more than one count but fewer than ten. V gene TRBV6-5 combines with J gene TRBJ2-1; unclear D gene. Trimming pared 2 bases from V and 6 bases from J, leaving 11 bases between. CDR3 size: 14 residues. The germline gives CDR1 MNHEY, CDR2 SVGAGI. The CDR3 spells CASSYEALRNEQFF. CDR3 nucleotide sequence: TGTGCCAGCAGTTACGAGGCGCTCCGCAATGAGCAGTTCTTC.

This clone was observed a handful of times. The chain is built from TRBV7-2 and TRBJ1-5; D perhaps matches TRBD1 (5 bases). The CDR3 length is 18 residues. Trimming removed 4 bases from V and 1 base from J, with 20 bases in between. Per the germline V gene, CDR1 is SGHTA and CDR2 is FQGNSA. The DNA of the CDR3 is TGTGCCAGCAGCTCCGGACGGTTCGGCCCAGGGAGCAATCAGCCCCAGCATTTT. It specifies CASSSGRFGPGSNQPQHF.

This clone has a handful of counts. The chain links TRBV29-1 to TRBJ2-3; 7 bases are a match to TRBD2. The length of the CDR3 is 15 residues. The V segment lost 0 bases and the J segment 3 bases; nucleotides outside the gene matches: 6. Per the germline V gene, CDR1 is SQVTM and CDR2 is ANQGSEA. As DNA, the CDR3 is TGCAGCGTTGAAGACCTTGGGGGGGTTACAGATACGCAGTATTTT. Translation gives CSVEDLGGVTDTQYF.

The V and J genes are TRBV19 and TRBJ2-5, with TRBD2 as a possible D gene (5 bases). CDR1 is LNHDA and CDR2 is SQIVND in the germline V gene (reference sequence). The CDR3 consists of 14 residues. Between the trimmed V and J ends, which lost 5 bases and 3 bases, there was a span of 13 bases. The CDR3 DNA sequence: TGTGCCAGTAGTGAAAGCCGGAGGAAAGAGACCCAGTACTTC. Translating it yields CASSESRRKETQYF.

The chain has TRBV7-6 and TRBJ2-3; 10 nucleotides agree with TRBD2. In germline, CDR1 is SGHVS, CDR2 FNYEAQ. The CDR3 runs to 15 residues. V lost 5 bases and J lost 4; bases outside the gene matches: 6. The CDR3 loop is CASSLIAGGADTQYF. In DNA form, the CDR3 reads TGTGCCAGCAGCCTAATAGCGGGGGGCGCAGATACGCAGTATTTT.

This clone was seen more than once but under ten times. The chain is built from TRBV7-2 and TRBJ2-3; D possibly corresponds to TRBD2 (7 bases). The V gene lost 4 bases and the J gene lost 0 bases, with 17 bases spanning the gap. Germline CDR1 SGHTA, CDR2 FQGNSA. The CDR3 totals 17 residues. The CDR3 spells CASSWEGGSASTDTQYF. CDR3 coding DNA: TGTGCCAGCAGCTGGGAGGGGGGGAGTGCTAGCACAGATACGCAGTATTTT.

The V call is TRBV5-1, the J call TRBJ2-7; TRBD1 might be the D (7 bases). Trimming pared 4 bases from V and 4 bases from J, leaving 15 bases between. The germline V gene has CDR1 SGHRS and CDR2 YFSETQ. The CDR3 has 14 amino acids. Here the CDR3 reads CASSVVQGRYEQYF. In nucleotides, the CDR3 is TGCGCCAGCAGCGTGGTACAGGGGAGGTACGAGCAGTACTTC.

V is TRBV27 and J is TRBJ1-2, with D possibly being TRBD1 (6 bases). Germline V CDR1 and CDR2: MNHEY, SMNVEV (reference sequence). The CDR3 consists of 16 residues. Deletions cut 7 bases from V and 5 bases from J, with 23 bases between. The CDR3 region has the DNA TGTGCCAGCATCAGTATTGTGTTGGGGACACCATATGGCTACACCTTC. This translates into CASISIVLGTPYGYTF.

The chain uses TRBV12-5 and TRBJ1-3; no definite D call. The CDR3 has 16 residues. CDR1 LGHNT and CDR2 FRNRAP come from the germline V gene. V dropped 3 bases and J dropped 0 bases, with 12 bases sitting between them. CDR3 amino acids: CASGFRMADSGNTIYF. The CDR3 DNA follows: TGTGCTAGTGGTTTCCGTATGGCCGACTCTGGAAACACCATATATTTT.

This clone was counted only a few times. This chain joins TRBV4-3 and TRBJ1-4, with TRBD1 matching over 8 bases. The junction had 16 bases not matched to a gene; V was cut back by 5 bases and J by 8 bases. The length of the CDR3 is 17 residues. CDR1 is LGHNA, CDR2 YSLEER, per germline. The CDR3 DNA reads TGCGCCAGCAGCGAAGCCCGAAGGACAGGGAGGAGGGAAAAACTGTTTTTT. This sequence encodes CASSEARRTGRREKLFF.

CDR3 loop: CASSQRGGDEKLFF. The CDR3 DNA follows: TGTGCCAGCAGCCAAAGGGGGGGGGATGAAAAACTGTTTTTT. V and J are TRBV4-2 and TRBJ1-4, with D perhaps matching TRBD1 (6 bases). The CDR3 consists of 14 residues. Per the germline V gene, CDR1 is LGHNA and CDR2 is YNFKEQ. V was trimmed by 2 bases and J by 6 bases, leaving 10 bases between them.

The chain has TRBV7-2 and TRBJ2-7, with a tentative D call TRBD1 (6 bases). The V end was cut by 2 bases, the J end by 3 bases, with 11 bases between. CDR1 is SGHTA and CDR2 is FQGNSA in the germline V gene. The CDR3 has 14 residues. CDR3 coding DNA: TGTGCCAGCAGCTTACTCGGACAGAGCTACGAGCAGTACTTC. Translation gives CASSLLGQSYEQYF.

This clone came up a few times. This chain links TRBV6-6 with TRBJ2-7; 9 nucleotides agree with TRBD1. CDR1 and CDR2 (germline): MNHNY, SVGAGI (reference sequence). There are 15 residues in the CDR3. The ends lost 7 bases at V and 5 bases at J; junction bases unmatched: 12. This CDR3 is CASTYAGTGSHEQYF. In DNA form, the CDR3 reads TGTGCCAGCACCTATGCCGGGACAGGGTCCCACGAGCAGTACTTC.

This rearrangement joins TRBV2 to TRBJ1-1, with TRBD1 as a possible D gene (6 bases). V was clipped by 6 bases and J by 4 bases, with 15 bases between them. Per the germline V gene, CDR1 is SNHLY and CDR2 is FYNNEI. This CDR3 has 14 residues. CDR3 nucleotide sequence: TGTGCCAGCAGGGGGGGGCGGTGGACCACTGAAGCTTTCTTT. This encodes CASRGGRWTTEAFF.